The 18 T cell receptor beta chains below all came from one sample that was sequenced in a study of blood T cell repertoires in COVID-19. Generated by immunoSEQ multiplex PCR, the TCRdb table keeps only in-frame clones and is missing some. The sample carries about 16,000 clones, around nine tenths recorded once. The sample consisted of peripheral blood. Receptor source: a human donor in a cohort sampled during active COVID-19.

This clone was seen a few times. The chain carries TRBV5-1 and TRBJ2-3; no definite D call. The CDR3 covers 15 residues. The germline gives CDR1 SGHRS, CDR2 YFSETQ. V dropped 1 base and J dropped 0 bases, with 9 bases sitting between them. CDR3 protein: CASSLMTASTDTQYF. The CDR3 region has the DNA TGCGCCAGCAGCTTGATGACTGCTAGCACAGATACGCAGTATTTT.

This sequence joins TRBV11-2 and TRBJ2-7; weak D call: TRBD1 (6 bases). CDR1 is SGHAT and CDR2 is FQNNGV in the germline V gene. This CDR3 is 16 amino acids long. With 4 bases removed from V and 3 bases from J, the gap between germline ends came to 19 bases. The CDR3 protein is CASSYSFGTTFYEQYF. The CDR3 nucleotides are TGTGCCAGCAGCTACTCATTCGGGACAACCTTCTACGAGCAGTACTTC.

The CDR3: CASSVLQGGGLYSNQPQHF. In DNA form, the CDR3 reads TGTGCCAGCAGTGTTCTACAGGGAGGGGGGCTATATAGCAATCAGCCCCAGCATTTT. The rearrangement links TRBV6-1 to TRBJ1-5; D possibly corresponds to TRBD1 (6 bases). CDR3 length: 19 amino acids. CDR1 and CDR2 from the germline V gene are MNHNS and SASEGT. V lost 4 bases and J 0 bases, leaving 22 bases between the germline ends.

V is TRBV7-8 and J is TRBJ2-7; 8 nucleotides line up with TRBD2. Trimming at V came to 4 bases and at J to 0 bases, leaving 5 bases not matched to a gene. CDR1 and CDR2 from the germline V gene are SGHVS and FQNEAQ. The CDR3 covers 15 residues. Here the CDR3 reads CASSSPGTSSYEQYF. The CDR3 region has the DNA TGTGCCAGCAGCTCTCCGGGGACTAGCTCCTACGAGCAGTACTTC. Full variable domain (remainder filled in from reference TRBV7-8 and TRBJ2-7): GAGVSQSPRYKVAKRGQDVALRCDPISGHVSLFWYQQALGQGPEFLTYFQNEAQLDKSGLPSDRFFAERPEGSVSTLKIQRTQQEDSAVYLCASSSPGTSSYEQYFGPGTRLTVT.

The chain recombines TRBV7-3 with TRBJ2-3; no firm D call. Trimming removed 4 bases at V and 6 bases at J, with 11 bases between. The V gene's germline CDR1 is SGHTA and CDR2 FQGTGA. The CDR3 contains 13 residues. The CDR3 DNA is TGTGCCAGCAGCTATTCCCCGCGGGATACGCAGTATTTT. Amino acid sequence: CASSYSPRDTQYF.

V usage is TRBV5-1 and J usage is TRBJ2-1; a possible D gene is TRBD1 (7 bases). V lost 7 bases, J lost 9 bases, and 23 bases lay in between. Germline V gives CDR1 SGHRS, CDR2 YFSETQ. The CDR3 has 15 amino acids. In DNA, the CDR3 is TGCGCCAGCTTCTTGGCCCAGGGGGGTCTGGGTGAGCAGTTCTTC. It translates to CASFLAQGGLGEQFF.

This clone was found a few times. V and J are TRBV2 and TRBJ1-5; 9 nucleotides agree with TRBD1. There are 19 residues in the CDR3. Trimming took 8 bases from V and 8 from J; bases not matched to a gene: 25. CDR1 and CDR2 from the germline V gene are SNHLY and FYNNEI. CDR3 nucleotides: TGTGCCAGCCCCGAGGGGACAGGGTCTATGGTCTGGCTTGTGGAGCCCCAGCATTTT. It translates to CASPEGTGSMVWLVEPQHF.

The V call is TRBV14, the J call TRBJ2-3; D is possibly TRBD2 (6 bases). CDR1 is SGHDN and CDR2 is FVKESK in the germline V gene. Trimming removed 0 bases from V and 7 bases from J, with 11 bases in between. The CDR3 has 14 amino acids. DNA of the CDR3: TGTGCCAGCAGCCAAGAGAGCGGGTGGCATACGCAGTATTTT. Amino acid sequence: CASSQESGWHTQYF. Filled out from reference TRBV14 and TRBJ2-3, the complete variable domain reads EAGVTQFPSHSVIEKGQTVTLRCDPISGHDNLYWYRRVMGKEIKFLLHFVKESKQDESGMPNNRFLAERTGGTYSTLKVQPAELEDSGVYFCASSQESGWHTQYFGPGTRLTVL.

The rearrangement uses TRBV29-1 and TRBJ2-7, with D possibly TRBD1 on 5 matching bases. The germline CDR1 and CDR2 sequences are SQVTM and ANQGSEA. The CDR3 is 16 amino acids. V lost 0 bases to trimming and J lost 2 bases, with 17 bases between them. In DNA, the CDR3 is TGCAGCGTTGAAGATCCAGGCAGGGAAGGTCCCTACGAGCAGTACTTC. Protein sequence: CSVEDPGREGPYEQYF.

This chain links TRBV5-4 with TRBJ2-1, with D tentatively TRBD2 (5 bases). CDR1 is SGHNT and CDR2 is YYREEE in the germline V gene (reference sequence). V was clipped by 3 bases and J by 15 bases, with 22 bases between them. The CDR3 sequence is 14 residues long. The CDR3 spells CASSSPGSTPVGFF. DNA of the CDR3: TGTGCCAGCAGCTCGCCGGGATCAACCCCAGTGGGGTTCTTC.

The CDR3 sequence: CASSIDIGGVYRNQPQHF. CDR3 nucleotides: TGTGCCAGTAGTATAGATATTGGAGGGGTTTACCGCAATCAGCCCCAGCATTTT. This chain uses TRBV19 with TRBJ1-5, with TRBD1 as a possible D gene (5 bases). The CDR3 runs 18 residues. CDR1 is LNHDA and CDR2 is SQIVND in the germline V gene (reference sequence). V lost 0 bases to trimming and J lost 2 bases, with 17 bases between them.

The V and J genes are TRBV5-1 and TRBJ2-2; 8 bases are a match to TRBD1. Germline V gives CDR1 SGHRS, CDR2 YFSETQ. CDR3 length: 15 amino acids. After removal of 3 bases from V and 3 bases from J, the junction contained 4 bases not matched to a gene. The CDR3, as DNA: TGCGCCAGCAGCTACAGACAGGGGTACACCGGGGAGCTGTTTTTT. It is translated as CASSYRQGYTGELFF.

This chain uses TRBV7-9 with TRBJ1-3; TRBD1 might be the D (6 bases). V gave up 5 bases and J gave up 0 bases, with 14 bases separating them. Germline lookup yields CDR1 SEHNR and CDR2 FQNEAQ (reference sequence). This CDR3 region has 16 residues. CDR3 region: CASSANTGFSGNTIYF. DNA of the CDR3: TGTGCCAGCAGCGCAAATACAGGGTTCTCTGGAAACACCATATATTTT.

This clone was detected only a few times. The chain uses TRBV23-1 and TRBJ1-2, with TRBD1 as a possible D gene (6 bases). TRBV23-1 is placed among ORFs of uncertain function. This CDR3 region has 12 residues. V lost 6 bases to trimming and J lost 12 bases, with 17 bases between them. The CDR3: CASSGRRRGHTF. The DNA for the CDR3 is TGCGCCAGCAGCGGTCGCCGCAGGGGCCACACCTTC.

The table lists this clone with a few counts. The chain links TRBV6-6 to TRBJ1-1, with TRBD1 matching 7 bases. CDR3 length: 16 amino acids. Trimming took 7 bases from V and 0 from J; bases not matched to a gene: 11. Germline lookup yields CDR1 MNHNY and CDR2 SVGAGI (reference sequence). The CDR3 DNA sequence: TGTGCCAGCACCTCAGCCCCCGGGACAGTGAACACTGAAGCTTTCTTT. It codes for CASTSAPGTVNTEAFF.

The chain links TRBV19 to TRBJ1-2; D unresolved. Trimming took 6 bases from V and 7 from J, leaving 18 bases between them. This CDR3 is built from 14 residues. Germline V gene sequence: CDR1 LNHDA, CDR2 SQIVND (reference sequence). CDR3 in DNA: TGTGCCAGTAGCATTGGGAGCAGCCGGGGTGGCTACACCTTC. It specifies CASSIGSSRGGYTF.

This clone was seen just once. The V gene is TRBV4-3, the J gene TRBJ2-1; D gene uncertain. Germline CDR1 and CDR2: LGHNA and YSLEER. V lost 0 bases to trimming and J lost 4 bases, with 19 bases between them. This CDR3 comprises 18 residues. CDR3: CASSQESDFRWSYNEQFF. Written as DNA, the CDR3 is TGCGCCAGCAGCCAAGAGAGCGACTTCCGGTGGAGTTACAATGAGCAGTTCTTC.

The CDR3 is CASSEIAGSANTGELFF. In DNA, the CDR3 is TGCGCCAGCAGTGAAATAGCGGGGAGCGCGAACACCGGGGAGCTGTTTTTT. This chain uses TRBV10-2 with TRBJ2-2, with TRBD2 matching 8 bases. From germline, CDR1 is WSHSY and CDR2 SAAADI. V shed 3 bases, J shed 0 bases, and the junction held 6 bases outside the gene matches. This CDR3 has 17 amino acids.